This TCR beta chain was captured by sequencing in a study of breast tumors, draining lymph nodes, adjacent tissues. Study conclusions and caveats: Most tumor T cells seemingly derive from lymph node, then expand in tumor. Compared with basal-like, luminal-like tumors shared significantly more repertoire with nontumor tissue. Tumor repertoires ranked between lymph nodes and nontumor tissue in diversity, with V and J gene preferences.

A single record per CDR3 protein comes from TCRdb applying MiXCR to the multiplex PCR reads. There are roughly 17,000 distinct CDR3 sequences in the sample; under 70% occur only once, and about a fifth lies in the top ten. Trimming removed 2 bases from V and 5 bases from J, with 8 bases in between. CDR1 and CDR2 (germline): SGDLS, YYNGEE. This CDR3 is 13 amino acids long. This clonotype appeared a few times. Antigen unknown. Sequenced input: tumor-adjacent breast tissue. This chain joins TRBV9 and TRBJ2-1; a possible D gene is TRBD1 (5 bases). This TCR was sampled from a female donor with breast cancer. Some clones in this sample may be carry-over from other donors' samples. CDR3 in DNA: TGTGCCAGCAGCGTGTCAGGGCACAATGAGCAGTTCTTC. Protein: CASSVSGHNEQFF.